A single sample is the source of the 31 T cell receptor beta chains below, sequenced in a study of cytomegalovirus exposure and HLA in healthy donors. Use of 60 Vbeta and 13 Jbeta primers characterized the PCR. Sequenced by immunoSEQ multiplex PCR; TCRdb stores in-frame clones only, minus some. The table has some 66,000 clones, approximately 81% seen once. The specimen sequenced was PBMCs. These receptors originate from a woman in her 30s in good health and CMV-seronegative.

The V and J genes are TRBV5-1 and TRBJ2-7; 9 bases match TRBD1. J was trimmed by 4 bases and V by 2 bases; bases with no gene match: 10. The germline CDR1 and CDR2 sequences are SGHRS and YFSETQ. The CDR3 length is 16 residues. This CDR3 is CASSFTRDRDRYEQYF. For the CDR3, the DNA is TGCGCCAGCAGCTTTACCCGGGACAGGGACCGATACGAGCAGTACTTC. Full variable domain (remainder filled in from reference TRBV5-1 and TRBJ2-7): KAGVTQTPRYLIKTRGQQVTLSCSPISGHRSVSWYQQTPGQGLQFLFEYFSETQRNKGNFPGRFSGRQFSNSRSEMNVSTLELGDSALYLCASSFTRDRDRYEQYFGPGTRLTVT.

The V gene is TRBV10-2, the J gene TRBJ1-2, with 7 bases matching TRBD1. Germline CDR1 is WSHSY and CDR2 is SAAADI. The CDR3 totals 12 residues. With V trimmed by 6 bases and J by 8 bases, 6 bases remained unmatched. For the CDR3, the DNA is TGCGCCAGCAGCACGGACAGGCAAGGCTACACCTTC. As protein: CASSTDRQGYTF.

In DNA form, the CDR3 reads TGTGCCAGCAGCCAGGGACATTCCGACCACAGCTACGAGCAGTACTTC. It is translated as CASSQGHSDHSYEQYF. The rearrangement joins TRBV5-4 to TRBJ2-7; perhaps TRBD1 as D (6 bases). The V gene lost 4 bases and the J gene lost 3 bases, with 20 bases spanning the gap. Germline CDR1 is SGHNT and CDR2 is YYREEE (reference sequence). The length of the CDR3 is 16 residues.

The chain carries TRBV6-1 and TRBJ2-7; D is uncertain. Trimming pared 3 bases from V and 2 bases from J, leaving 8 bases between. Germline-derived CDR1 and CDR2 are MNHNS and SASEGT. The CDR3 consists of 13 residues. CDR3 loop: CASSEGRPYEQYF. CDR3 coding DNA: TGTGCCAGCAGTGAGGGCCGGCCCTACGAGCAGTACTTC.

The table lists this clone with a few counts. The V call is TRBV2, the J call TRBJ1-5; 7 nucleotides line up with TRBD1. This CDR3 has 15 residues. Germline CDR1 and CDR2: SNHLY and FYNNEI. Unmatched junction bases numbered 6, after V lost 7 bases and J lost 0 bases. This chain's CDR3 is CASTGGDSSNQPQHF. CDR3 DNA: TGTGCCAGCACCGGGGGGGACAGTAGCAATCAGCCCCAGCATTTT. Full variable domain (missing parts from reference TRBV2 and TRBJ1-5): EPEVTQTPSHQVTQMGQEVILRCVPISNHLYFYWYRQILGQKVEFLVSFYNNEISEKSEIFDDQFSVERPDGSNFTLKIRSTKLEDSAMYFCASTGGDSSNQPQHFGDGTRLSIL.

This chain joins TRBV7-9 and TRBJ2-1; 10 bases fit TRBD1. Germline-derived CDR1 and CDR2 are SEHNR and FQNEAQ (reference sequence). This CDR3 comprises 12 residues. V shed 11 bases, J shed 10 bases, and the junction held 8 bases outside the gene matches. The DNA for the CDR3 is TGTGCCGGGGGGGACAGGGGAAACGAGCAGTTCTTC. Amino acid sequence: CAGGDRGNEQFF.

The chain employs TRBV18 and TRBJ2-7; 8 bases map to TRBD1. This CDR3 spans 15 amino acids. Trimming took 2 bases from V and 6 from J; bases not matched to a gene: 9. The germline CDR1 and CDR2 sequences are KGHSH and LQKENI. The CDR3 reads CASSPKDRGASEQYF. The CDR3, as DNA: TGTGCCAGCTCACCAAAAGACAGGGGAGCCTCCGAGCAGTACTTC.

The rearrangement links TRBV5-4 to TRBJ1-4, with D hard to call. This CDR3 contains 14 residues. The germline V gene encodes CDR1 SGHNT and CDR2 YYREEE (reference sequence). V dropped 0 bases and J dropped 4 bases, with 7 bases sitting between them. CDR3 sequence: CASSLEPVNEKLFF. In DNA, the CDR3 is TGTGCCAGCAGCTTGGAGCCGGTTAATGAAAAACTGTTTTTT.

This sequence joins TRBV6-5 and TRBJ1-1; 8 nucleotides align to TRBD1. The V gene's germline CDR1 is MNHEY and CDR2 SVGAGI. The ends lost 0 bases at V and 11 bases at J; junction bases unmatched: 5. This CDR3 region has 13 residues. The CDR3 loop reads CASSYSGQAFAFF. Here the CDR3 DNA reads TGTGCCAGCAGTTACTCGGGACAGGCTTTCGCTTTCTTT.

This sequence joins TRBV27 and TRBJ2-7; 9 nucleotides match TRBD1. Germline V gives CDR1 MNHEY, CDR2 SMNVEV (reference sequence). With 2 bases clipped from V and 3 bases from J, the junction kept 5 bases outside the gene matches. CDR3 length: 15 amino acids. The CDR3 sequence is CASSLEGTGFYEQYF. The CDR3 nucleotides are TGTGCCAGCAGTTTAGAAGGGACAGGGTTCTACGAGCAGTACTTC.

The V gene is TRBV7-2, the J gene TRBJ1-6; possible D gene TRBD1, 5 bases. CDR1 is SGHTA, CDR2 FQGNSA, per germline. Trimming left V 4 bases short and J 9 bases short, with 13 bases between. CDR3 size: 14 residues. The CDR3 is CASSSTQGSSPLHF. The CDR3 DNA reads as TGTGCCAGCAGCTCAACCCAGGGAAGTTCACCCCTCCACTTT. Using reference TRBV7-2 and TRBJ1-6 for the parts outside the CDR3, the full variable domain is GAGVSQSPSNKVTEKGKDVELRCDPISGHTALYWYRQSLGQGLEFLIYFQGNSAPDKSGLPSDRFSAERTGGSVSTLTIQRTQQEDSAVYLCASSSTQGSSPLHFGNGTRLTVT.

The V gene is TRBV4-2, the J gene TRBJ1-2; weak D call: TRBD1 (5 bases). Germline V gives CDR1 LGHNA, CDR2 YNFKEQ. The V gene lost 0 bases and the J gene lost 5 bases, with 13 bases spanning the gap. The CDR3 loop spans 15 amino acids. The CDR3 region has the DNA TGTGCCAGCAGCCAAGACCACGGGACTGTATATGGCTACACCTTC. Protein sequence: CASSQDHGTVYGYTF.

About this clone: Other DNA sequences within the sample encode an identical CDR3. The chain recombines TRBV25-1 with TRBJ1-6; TRBD1 agrees at 7 bases. The CDR3 length is 15 residues. The V segment lost 2 bases and the J segment 4 bases; nucleotides outside the gene matches: 2. Germline CDR1 reads MGHDK; CDR2 reads SYGVNS. CDR3: CASSEGQVYNSPLHF. The DNA for the CDR3 is TGTGCCAGCAGTGAAGGACAGGTGTATAATTCACCCCTCCACTTT.

V usage is TRBV5-1 and J usage is TRBJ1-2; D uncertain. The CDR3 is 13 amino acids. Germline CDR1 is SGHRS and CDR2 is YFSETQ. The V end lost 0 bases, the J end lost 8 bases, and 11 bases lay between the germline ends. The CDR3 loop is CASSLDALQGYTF. The DNA of the CDR3 is TGCGCCAGCAGCTTGGACGCCCTGCAGGGCTACACCTTC.

CDR3 sequence reads: CASSSRRGGHSGFF. In DNA, the CDR3 is TGTGCCAGCAGCTCCAGGAGGGGGGGGCATTCGGGGTTCTTC. The chain links TRBV28 to TRBJ2-1; maybe TRBD2 (7 bases). CDR1 MDHEN and CDR2 SYDVKM come from the germline V gene. CDR3 length: 14 residues. Trimming took 6 bases from V and 15 from J, leaving 24 bases between them.

The gene calls are TRBV18 and TRBJ2-6; perhaps TRBD2 as D (7 bases). The CDR3 totals 18 residues. Germline lookup yields CDR1 KGHSH and CDR2 LQKENI. The V end was cut by 3 bases, the J end by 1 base, with 16 bases between. The CDR3 DNA reads TGTGCCAGCTCACCCGAGGCGGGGGCCGCTTCTGGGGCCAACGTCCTGACTTTC. As protein: CASSPEAGAASGANVLTF.

J is TRBJ2-5 and V is TRBV5-1; 8 bases agree with TRBD1. The V gene's germline CDR1 is SGHRS and CDR2 YFSETQ. With V trimmed by 1 base and J by 4 bases, 0 bases remained unmatched. The CDR3 consists of 13 residues. The CDR3 DNA sequence: TGCGCCAGCAGCTTGACAGGGGGAGAGACCCAGTACTTC. This sequence encodes CASSLTGGETQYF. Variable domain in full (rest from reference TRBV5-1 and TRBJ2-5): KAGVTQTPRYLIKTRGQQVTLSCSPISGHRSVSWYQQTPGQGLQFLFEYFSETQRNKGNFPGRFSGRQFSNSRSEMNVSTLELGDSALYLCASSLTGGETQYFGPGTRLLVL.

The chain carries TRBV19 and TRBJ1-4, with TRBD1 as a possible D gene (5 bases). V lost 6 bases to trimming and J lost 6 bases, with 11 bases between them. There are 13 residues in the CDR3. Germline V lookup: CDR1 LNHDA, CDR2 SQIVND (reference sequence). The CDR3 sequence: CASRGPGYEKLFF. The CDR3 DNA reads TGTGCCAGTAGGGGGCCAGGATATGAAAAACTGTTTTTT.

This chain links TRBV19 with TRBJ1-2; D remains unclear. This CDR3 region has 11 residues. The germline V and J ends were trimmed by 5 bases and 8 bases, with 9 bases remaining between them. The V gene's germline CDR1 is LNHDA and CDR2 SQIVND (reference sequence). The CDR3 here is CASSSGSGYTF. CDR3 DNA: TGTGCCAGTAGTTCCGGGAGCGGCTACACCTTC.

The rearrangement uses TRBV6-6 and TRBJ2-3; TRBD2 is a possible D gene (5 bases). Germline V gene sequence: CDR1 MNHNY, CDR2 SVGAGI (reference sequence). This CDR3 is built from 15 residues. The V gene lost 6 bases and the J gene lost 3 bases, with 16 bases spanning the gap. The CDR3 DNA is TGTGCCAGCAGCCACGTGGGGTCGGGGACAGATACGCAGTATTTT. This sequence encodes CASSHVGSGTDTQYF.

The J gene is TRBJ1-5, the V gene TRBV7-8; a possible D gene is TRBD1 (5 bases). Trimming took 8 bases from V and 7 from J, leaving 12 bases between them. CDR3 length equals 12 residues. From germline, CDR1 is SGHVS and CDR2 FQNEAQ. CDR3 residues: CASSGGRQPQHF. The CDR3 DNA sequence: TGTGCCAGCTCGGGGGGACGGCAGCCCCAGCATTTT. The full variable domain, completed using reference TRBV7-8 and TRBJ1-5, is GAGVSQSPRYKVAKRGQDVALRCDPISGHVSLFWYQQALGQGPEFLTYFQNEAQLDKSGLPSDRFFAERPEGSVSTLKIQRTQQEDSAVYLCASSGGRQPQHFGDGTRLSIL.

This chain joins TRBV13 and TRBJ2-7; 8 positions match TRBD2. Unmatched junction bases numbered 15, after V lost 5 bases and J lost 3 bases. The length of the CDR3 is 17 residues. In germline, CDR1 is PRHDT, CDR2 FYEKMQ (reference sequence). CDR3 sequence (DNA): TGTGCCAGCAGCCCCCACCTACGGGAGGGCCTAAACTACGAGCAGTACTTC. This gives the protein CASSPHLREGLNYEQYF.

The chain joins TRBV7-9 to TRBJ1-1; 7 bases agree with TRBD1. With 2 bases clipped from V and 3 bases from J, the junction kept 9 bases outside the gene matches. The CDR3 contains 16 residues. CDR1 SEHNR and CDR2 FQNEAQ come from the germline V gene (reference sequence). DNA of the CDR3: TGTGCCAGCAGCTTACTTCCGTCAGGGGGTGACACTGAAGCTTTCTTT. Its protein is CASSLLPSGGDTEAFF.

This sequence joins TRBV25-1 and TRBJ2-1, with 10 bases matching TRBD2. The V gene end was trimmed by 5 bases and the J gene end by 8 bases; junction bases not matched to a gene: 12. The V gene's germline CDR1 is MGHDK and CDR2 SYGVNS. CDR3 length: 16 amino acids. This CDR3 is CASSLAGAIHPDEQFF. CDR3 DNA: TGTGCCAGCAGTCTAGCGGGGGCAATACACCCGGATGAGCAGTTCTTC.

Worth noting for this clone: Its ends do not fully match the called genes, so a read error is possible. V is TRBV10-1 and J is TRBJ2-5, with TRBD1 matching 9 bases. Germline V gene data show CDR1 as WNHNN and CDR2 as SYGVQD (reference sequence). The CDR3 length is 13 residues. CDR3 in amino acids: CAGSVGTGSLQYF. Here the CDR3 DNA reads TGCGCCGGCAGTGTTGGGACAGGGTCTCTCCAGTACTTC.

The V and J genes are TRBV4-1 and TRBJ2-7, with TRBD2 matching over 9 bases. This CDR3 is built from 17 residues. Germline trimming cut 0 bases from V and 9 bases from J; bases unmatched to any gene: 15. CDR1 MGHRA and CDR2 YSYEKL come from the germline V gene. The CDR3 DNA follows: TGCGCCAGCAGCCAAGATATAGGGACTAGCAGATTTACGAGGCAGTACTTC. It specifies CASSQDIGTSRFTRQYF.

The chain couples TRBV5-1 to TRBJ2-5, with 12 nucleotides matching TRBD2. CDR3 length: 16 amino acids. V lost 4 bases, J lost 1 base, and 5 bases stayed unmatched. Germline assignment: CDR1 SGHRS and CDR2 YFSETQ. Here the CDR3 reads CASSPSSGGGQETQYF. In nucleotides, the CDR3 is TGCGCCAGCAGCCCTTCTAGCGGGGGGGGCCAAGAGACCCAGTACTTC.

The genes are TRBV23-1 and TRBJ1-3, with no clear D. TRBV23-1 qualifies as an ORF whose function is uncertain. This CDR3 region has 15 residues. Trimming shortened V by 4 bases and J by 0 bases, and 10 bases separated the two germline ends. CDR3 sequence (DNA): TGCGCCAGCAGTCCGGACTTTGACTCTGGAAACACCATATATTTT. Its protein is CASSPDFDSGNTIYF.

The chain has TRBV23-1 and TRBJ1-3; 9 bases match TRBD1. TRBV23-1 qualifies as an ORF whose function is uncertain. Trimming at V came to 5 bases and at J to 2 bases, leaving 4 bases not matched to a gene. The CDR3 is 15 amino acids. CDR3 amino acids: CASSSRDRAGNTIYF. In nucleotides, the CDR3 is TGCGCCAGCAGTTCTAGGGACAGGGCTGGAAACACCATATATTTT.

This sequence joins TRBV9 and TRBJ2-3; 8 positions agree with TRBD2. Germline V gene sequence: CDR1 SGDLS, CDR2 YYNGEE. V was clipped by 3 bases and J by 0 bases; unmatched bases: 9. This CDR3 spans 17 amino acids. CDR3 in DNA: TGTGCCAGCAGCGCATGGGGGGTAGCGGGAAGCACAGATACGCAGTATTTT. The encoded protein is CASSAWGVAGSTDTQYF.

The rearrangement links TRBV5-1 to TRBJ1-1; 7 nucleotides match TRBD1. The CDR3 extends over 16 amino acids. Trimming took 1 base from V and 7 from J; bases not matched to a gene: 13. CDR1 is SGHRS and CDR2 is YFSETQ in the germline V gene. DNA of the CDR3: TGCGCCAGCAGCTTGATAGGACAGGCAAGGGAGAGTGAAGCTTTCTTT. Protein sequence: CASSLIGQARESEAFF.